This T cell receptor (beta chain) was sequenced in a study of shared T cell receptors in the human thymus. V lost 7 bases and J lost 2; bases outside the gene matches: 7. The CDR3 contains 14 residues. Germline lookup yields CDR1 LNHDA and CDR2 SQIVND (reference sequence). Profiling relied on immunoSEQ multiplex PCR, and the TCRdb table lists in-frame clones only, not all of them. In the table there are about 500,000 clones, more than 75% of which are singletons. These data were likewise used in another study, on human thymus T cells. That report adds: Biased V and J segment usage appeared in thymus and peripheral blood.

The rearrangement uses TRBV19 and TRBJ2-7, with 8 bases that match TRBD1. Sequences were obtained from thymocytes. The sequence derives from a boy under three years old with a congenital heart defect. The CDR3 DNA is TGTGCCAGTACTCTCCGGGACAGGACCTACGAGCAGTACTTC. Residues: CASTLRDRTYEQYF.